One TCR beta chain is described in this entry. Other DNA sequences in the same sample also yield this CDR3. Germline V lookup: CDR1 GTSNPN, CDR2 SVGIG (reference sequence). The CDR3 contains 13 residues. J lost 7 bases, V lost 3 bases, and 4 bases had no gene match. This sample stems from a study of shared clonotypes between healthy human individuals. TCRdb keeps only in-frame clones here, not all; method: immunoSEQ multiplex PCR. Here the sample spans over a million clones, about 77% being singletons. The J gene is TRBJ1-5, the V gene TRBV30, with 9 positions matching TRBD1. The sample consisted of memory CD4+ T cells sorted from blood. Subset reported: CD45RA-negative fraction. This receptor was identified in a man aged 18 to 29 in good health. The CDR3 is CAWSGQGRQPQHF. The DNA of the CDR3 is TGTGCCTGGAGCGGACAGGGGCGACAGCCCCAGCATTTT.